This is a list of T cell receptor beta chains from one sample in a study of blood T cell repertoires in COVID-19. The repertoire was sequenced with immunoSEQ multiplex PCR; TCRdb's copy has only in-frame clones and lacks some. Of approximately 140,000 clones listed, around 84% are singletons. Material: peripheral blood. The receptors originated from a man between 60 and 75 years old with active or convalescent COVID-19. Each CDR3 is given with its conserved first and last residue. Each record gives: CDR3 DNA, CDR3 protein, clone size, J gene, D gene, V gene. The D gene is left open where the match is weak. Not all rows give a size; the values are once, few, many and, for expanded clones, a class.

CDR3 DNA: TGCAGCGTTGAAGAGGGCAGGGGGGATACGCAGTATTTT; CDR3 protein: CSVEEGRGDTQYF; clone size: .; J gene: TRBJ2-3; D gene: TRBD1; V gene: TRBV29-1
CDR3 DNA: TGTGCCAGCACTGCAATGGGTGATGAGGCCCTCCACTTT; CDR3 protein: CASTAMGDEALHF; clone size: .; J gene: TRBJ1-6; D gene: .; V gene: TRBV27
CDR3 DNA: TGTGCCAGCTCACCACCTGAGGGGGAGTATGGCTACACCTTC; CDR3 protein: CASSPPEGEYGYTF; clone size: once; J gene: TRBJ1-2; D gene: .; V gene: TRBV18
CDR3 DNA: TGTGCCATCAGTCGGGACAGGGGCACAGATACGCAGTATTTT; CDR3 protein: CAISRDRGTDTQYF; clone size: .; J gene: TRBJ2-3; D gene: TRBD1; V gene: TRBV10-3
CDR3 DNA: TGTGCCAGCACCCTAACAGGCGAAAATGAAAAACTGTTTTTT; CDR3 protein: CASTLTGENEKLFF; clone size: .; J gene: TRBJ1-4; D gene: .; V gene: TRBV7-2
CDR3 DNA: TGCAGCGGGGGGGACAGCGTCTATGGCTACACCTTC; CDR3 protein: CSGGDSVYGYTF; clone size: .; J gene: TRBJ1-2; D gene: TRBD1; V gene: TRBV29-1
CDR3 DNA: TGTGCCATCAGTCTGACCGGGACAGGCAACACCATATATTTT; CDR3 protein: CAISLTGTGNTIYF; clone size: few; J gene: TRBJ1-3; D gene: TRBD1; V gene: TRBV10-3
CDR3 DNA: TGTGCCAGCAGCTCGTATAGCGGGGGCACAGATACGCAGTATTTT; CDR3 protein: CASSSYSGGTDTQYF; clone size: .; J gene: TRBJ2-3; D gene: TRBD2; V gene: TRBV7-6
CDR3 DNA: TGTGCCAGCAGCCCGCTAGCGGATCAAGAGACCCAGTACTTC; CDR3 protein: CASSPLADQETQYF; clone size: .; J gene: TRBJ2-5; D gene: TRBD2; V gene: TRBV14
CDR3 DNA: TGTGCCACCTCCTCTCCGGGGATGGATGAAAAACTGTTTTTT; CDR3 protein: CATSSPGMDEKLFF; clone size: .; J gene: TRBJ1-4; D gene: .; V gene: TRBV24-1
CDR3 DNA: TGTGCCAGCAGCCAGGGGGCAGGGCAGAACACCATATATTTT; CDR3 protein: CASSQGAGQNTIYF; clone size: .; J gene: TRBJ1-3; D gene: TRBD1; V gene: TRBV6-5
CDR3 DNA: TGCGCCAGCAGCGATGATAGCACATTTAACAATGAGCAGTTCTTC; CDR3 protein: CASSDDSTFNNEQFF; clone size: .; J gene: TRBJ2-1; D gene: .; V gene: TRBV5-1
CDR3 DNA: TGTGCCAGCAAAAAAGGGGGTTTATCGAGCTCCTACAATGAGCAGTTCTTC; CDR3 protein: CASKKGGLSSSYNEQFF; clone size: .; J gene: TRBJ2-1; D gene: .; V gene: TRBV28
CDR3 DNA: TGTGCCAGCAGCTACCCCCCGGGCAGGGGGCAATACGAGCAGTACTTC; CDR3 protein: CASSYPPGRGQYEQYF; clone size: .; J gene: TRBJ2-7; D gene: TRBD1; V gene: TRBV11-2
CDR3 DNA: TGCGCCAGCAGCAAAGAACAGGGGAGAGTCAACATTCAGTACTTC; CDR3 protein: CASSKEQGRVNIQYF; clone size: .; J gene: TRBJ2-4; D gene: TRBD1; V gene: TRBV5-1
CDR3 DNA: TGTGCCAGCAGACAGGGGGCTTCGTCTAATGAAAAACTGTTTTTT; CDR3 protein: CASRQGASSNEKLFF; clone size: .; J gene: TRBJ1-4; D gene: TRBD1; V gene: TRBV28
CDR3 DNA: TGTGCCAGCAGGTACGCGACGGGAAGCACCGGGGAGCTGTTTTTT; CDR3 protein: CASRYATGSTGELFF; clone size: .; J gene: TRBJ2-2; D gene: .; V gene: TRBV7-6
CDR3 DNA: TGTGCCAGCAGCTTCAGGGGCCGCGGGAGTACTGAAGCTTTCTTT; CDR3 protein: CASSFRGRGSTEAFF; clone size: once; J gene: TRBJ1-1; D gene: .; V gene: TRBV7-2
CDR3 DNA: TGTGCCAGCAGCCAAGAAGGGTGGGGAGGCACAGATACGCAGTATTTT; CDR3 protein: CASSQEGWGGTDTQYF; clone size: .; J gene: TRBJ2-3; D gene: .; V gene: TRBV4-2
CDR3 DNA: TGCGCCAGCAGCTTGGCCTGGGCAGGGACTAGCACAGATACGCAGTATTTT; CDR3 protein: CASSLAWAGTSTDTQYF; clone size: .; J gene: TRBJ2-3; D gene: .; V gene: TRBV5-1
CDR3 DNA: TGTGCCACCGAGGCGGACAATAGCAATCAGCCCCAGCATTTT; CDR3 protein: CATEADNSNQPQHF; clone size: .; J gene: TRBJ1-5; D gene: .; V gene: TRBV10-3
CDR3 DNA: TGTGCCAGCAGCGCTAGCTCTGGGGCCAACGTCCTGACTTTC; CDR3 protein: CASSASSGANVLTF; clone size: .; J gene: TRBJ2-6; D gene: .; V gene: TRBV3-1/TRBV3-2
CDR3 DNA: TGTGCCAGTAGTATCGGGGGGGGGTATCCCTACGAGCAGTACTTC; CDR3 protein: CASSIGGGYPYEQYF; clone size: once; J gene: TRBJ2-7; D gene: TRBD2; V gene: TRBV19
CDR3 DNA: TGCGCCAGCAGCCAAGTCGGGGGCTATGGCTACACCTTC; CDR3 protein: CASSQVGGYGYTF; clone size: once; J gene: TRBJ1-2; D gene: .; V gene: TRBV5-1
CDR3 DNA: TGCGCCAGCAGCCGTCCCGGGACAGAGTCGGAGACCCAGTACTTC; CDR3 protein: CASSRPGTESETQYF; clone size: .; J gene: TRBJ2-5; D gene: TRBD1; V gene: TRBV4-1
CDR3 DNA: TGTGCCAGCAGCCAAGTCCGGGGTACACCCCTCCACTTT; CDR3 protein: CASSQVRGTPLHF; clone size: .; J gene: TRBJ1-6; D gene: .; V gene: TRBV14
CDR3 DNA: TGTGCCAGTAGAACGTTCCCTGGCCGGGAGGGCCCCGGCTACAATGAGCAGTTCTTC; CDR3 protein: CASRTFPGREGPGYNEQFF; clone size: .; J gene: TRBJ2-1; D gene: TRBD2; V gene: TRBV19
CDR3 DNA: TGTGTCAGAAGCTCCGGACAGGGGGCGCATAACGGGGAGCTGTTTTTT; CDR3 protein: CVRSSGQGAHNGELFF; clone size: once; J gene: TRBJ2-2; D gene: .; V gene: TRBV7-5
CDR3 DNA: TGTGCCATCAGCCCTAGCGGGACATACAATGAGCAGTTCTTC; CDR3 protein: CAISPSGTYNEQFF; clone size: few; J gene: TRBJ2-1; D gene: TRBD2; V gene: TRBV10-3
CDR3 DNA: TGTGCCAGCTCAAGCTACAGGGGGGCCTTCTCTGGAAACACCATATATTTT; CDR3 protein: CASSSYRGAFSGNTIYF; clone size: .; J gene: TRBJ1-3; D gene: TRBD1; V gene: TRBV18
CDR3 DNA: TGTGCCAGTAAGGTTGAGGCGGGAGCTTCCTCCTACGAGCAGTACTTC; CDR3 protein: CASKVEAGASSYEQYF; clone size: .; J gene: TRBJ2-7; D gene: TRBD2; V gene: TRBV19
CDR3 DNA: TGTGCCAGCAGCCCCTTCAGGGTGTTAGGAGCTTTCTTT; CDR3 protein: CASSPFRVLGAFF; clone size: few; J gene: TRBJ1-1; D gene: .; V gene: TRBV7-4
CDR3 DNA: TGTGCCAGCTCACCGGACAGAAATCAGCCCCAGCATTTT; CDR3 protein: CASSPDRNQPQHF; clone size: few; J gene: TRBJ1-5; D gene: .; V gene: TRBV18
CDR3 DNA: TGTGCCAGCAGTTTGAGGCCCGACAGGGTCACTGAAGCTTTCTTT; CDR3 protein: CASSLRPDRVTEAFF; clone size: .; J gene: TRBJ1-1; D gene: TRBD1; V gene: TRBV28
CDR3 DNA: TGTGCCAGCATTAACTTTCGGTACACTGAAGCTTTCTTT; CDR3 protein: CASINFRYTEAFF; clone size: .; J gene: TRBJ1-1; D gene: .; V gene: TRBV27
CDR3 DNA: TGTGCCAGCAGCGCGGGACTCCTTGGCAATGAGCAGTTCTTC; CDR3 protein: CASSAGLLGNEQFF; clone size: .; J gene: TRBJ2-1; D gene: .; V gene: TRBV9
CDR3 DNA: TGTGCTAGTGCCGATCGGGGAGGGCCCCAAGGAGAGACCCAGTACTTC; CDR3 protein: CASADRGGPQGETQYF; clone size: .; J gene: TRBJ2-5; D gene: TRBD2; V gene: TRBV12-5
CDR3 DNA: TGTGCCAGCAGCCAAAACGGGTTGGATCAGCCCCAGCATTTT; CDR3 protein: CASSQNGLDQPQHF; clone size: once; J gene: TRBJ1-5; D gene: .; V gene: TRBV7-9
CDR3 DNA: TGCGCCAGCAGCCAAGGAGGCTCTAGCACAGATACGCAGTATTTT; CDR3 protein: CASSQGGSSTDTQYF; clone size: .; J gene: TRBJ2-3; D gene: .; V gene: TRBV4-1
CDR3 DNA: TGTGCCAGCAAGGGGGGGAATTATTGGTACGAGCAGTACTTC; CDR3 protein: CASKGGNYWYEQYF; clone size: .; J gene: TRBJ2-7; D gene: .; V gene: TRBV6-6
CDR3 DNA: TGTGCCAGCACCCCCCGCCTAAACTATGGCTACACCTTC; CDR3 protein: CASTPRLNYGYTF; clone size: few; J gene: TRBJ1-2; D gene: .; V gene: TRBV28
CDR3 DNA: TGTGCCAGCAGCCAAGGTGGGAGGGGCGGAGAAGCTTTCTTT; CDR3 protein: CASSQGGRGGEAFF; clone size: .; J gene: TRBJ1-1; D gene: .; V gene: TRBV4-2
CDR3 DNA: TGTGCCAGCAGTTCGGCCGTAGGGGTCAATCAGCCCCAGCATTTT; CDR3 protein: CASSSAVGVNQPQHF; clone size: .; J gene: TRBJ1-5; D gene: .; V gene: TRBV27
CDR3 DNA: TGCGCCAGCAGCCAAGAGGGCGGGAGACCCTACGAGCAGTACTTC; CDR3 protein: CASSQEGGRPYEQYF; clone size: .; J gene: TRBJ2-7; D gene: TRBD2; V gene: TRBV4-1
CDR3 DNA: TGTGCCAGCAGCCCGGCTGCGACTGGGTCACCCCTCCACTTT; CDR3 protein: CASSPAATGSPLHF; clone size: .; J gene: TRBJ1-6; D gene: .; V gene: TRBV7-2